The sequence of this T cell receptor (beta chain) was determined in a study of T cell responses to AZD1222 COVID-19 vaccine. Sequenced by immunoSEQ multiplex PCR; TCRdb stores in-frame clones only, minus some. The sample has around 140,000 clones; 90% to 95% are singletons. The material was peripheral blood, obtained on day 0 of AZD1222 vaccination. The TCR was taken from an adult in good health.

This chain's CDR3 is CAWRHGGGYGYTF. The CDR3 region has the DNA TGTGCCTGGAGGCACGGGGGGGGCTATGGCTACACCTTC. The chain joins TRBV30 to TRBJ1-2; tentative D call: TRBD1 (5 bases). The CDR3 covers 13 residues. Germline V CDR1 and CDR2: GTSNPN, SVGIG (reference sequence). V lost 3 bases to trimming and J lost 4 bases, with 12 bases between them.